Below are 18 T cell receptor beta chains sequenced from a single sample in a study of T cell repertoires in cytomegalovirus infection. TCRdb processed the reads anew with MiXCR; each CDR3 protein has one entry. The sample contains fewer than 900,000 distinct CDR3 sequences, almost 30% of which appear only once. Their cognate antigens are unknown. The source was cultured CD8+ T cells from PBMCs, collected from culture after CMV antigen stimulation. The receptor set was obtained from a human donor in good health (CMV status not recorded). Some clones in this sample may be carry-over from other donors' samples.

In its sample, this clonotype was seen once. This chain connects TRBV7-6 to TRBJ2-6; D is undetermined. Germline V gives CDR1 SGHVS, CDR2 FNYEAQ. Trimming removed 8 bases at V and 2 bases at J, with 22 bases between. The CDR3 length is 18 residues. CDR3 bases: TGTGCCAGCTCCCAGGATGGGGTTGAGGATCCTGGGGCCAACGTCCTGACTTTC. The encoded protein is CASSQDGVEDPGANVLTF.

This clonotype was detected a few times. The chain uses TRBV12-3 or TRBV12-4 and TRBJ2-1; D may correspond to TRBD1 or TRBD2 (5 bases each). The CDR3 runs 12 residues. Trimming removed 6 bases at V and 5 bases at J, with 8 bases between. CDR3 sequence: CASRPGHNEQFF. In DNA form, the CDR3 reads TGTGCCAGCAGGCCGGGACACAATGAGCAGTTCTTC.

This clonotype was counted at least ten times. This sequence joins TRBV18 and TRBJ2-5; D is uncertain. In germline, CDR1 is KGHSH, CDR2 LQKENI. The CDR3 totals 17 residues. Trimming took off 0 bases at V and 5 bases at J, with 19 bases between the two ends. As DNA, the CDR3 is TGTGCCAGCTCACCACCGGCGGTCTCTGCTCTGGGGGAGACCCAGTACTTC. Amino acids: CASSPPAVSALGETQYF.

The chain joins TRBV12-3 or TRBV12-4 to TRBJ2-1; the D gene is possibly TRBD2 (5 bases). The V gene lost 6 bases and the J gene lost 2 bases, with 11 bases spanning the gap. The CDR3 covers 14 residues. The CDR3 sequence is CASSIGRAYNEQFF. The CDR3 region has the DNA TGTGCCAGCAGCATAGGGAGAGCCTACAATGAGCAGTTCTTC.

This clonotype was seen a handful of times. The gene calls are TRBV24-1 and TRBJ2-3; D is tentatively TRBD1 or TRBD2 (5 bases each). In germline, CDR1 is KGHDR, CDR2 SFDVKD. The CDR3 is made up of 14 amino acids. The germline V and J ends were trimmed by 2 bases and 4 bases, with 9 bases remaining between them. CDR3 nucleotide sequence: TGTGCCACCAGTGATTATGGGACCGCAGATACGCAGTATTTT. Protein product: CATSDYGTADTQYF.

In regard to this clonotype: In this CDR3 the conserved last residue, phenylalanine or tryptophan, is missing, so a read error is likely. The chain joins TRBV29-1 to TRBJ1-1, with 9 positions matching TRBD1. From germline, CDR1 is SQVTM and CDR2 ANQGSEA. V dropped 3 bases and J dropped 0; count of bases not matched to a gene: 2. The CDR3 has 14 amino acids. CDR3 in amino acids: CSVEGQGMNTEAFI. CDR3 sequence (DNA): TGCAGCGTTGAGGGACAGGGTATGAACACTGAAGCTTTCATT.

In regard to this clonotype: One end of the junction is discordant with germline, which a read error may explain. V is TRBV27 and J is TRBJ2-3; D is undetermined. CDR3 length equals 13 residues. In germline, CDR1 is MNHEY, CDR2 SMNVEV (reference sequence). In nucleotides, the CDR3 is TGTGCCAGCAGTTTATTCCATGGAGATATGCAGTATTTT. Translating gives CASSLFHGDMQYF.

This clonotype turned up a few times. The chain carries TRBV10-3 and TRBJ2-7; D call uncertain. Trimming left V 3 bases short and J 4 bases short, with 7 bases between. The CDR3 contains 12 residues. Per germline, CDR1 ENHRY and CDR2 SYGVKD. CDR3 loop: CAISENSYEQYV. CDR3 bases: TGTGCCATCAGTGAAAACAGTTACGAGCAGTACGTC.

This sequence joins TRBV7-2 and TRBJ1-4; tentative D call: TRBD1 (6 bases). Germline V gene sequence: CDR1 SGHTA, CDR2 FQGNSA. This CDR3 has 16 amino acids. V was clipped by 6 bases and J by 6 bases, with 20 bases between them. The CDR3 DNA follows: TGTGCCAGCAGGCGTTTACTACAGGGAATTGATGAAAAACTGTTTTTT. This sequence encodes CASRRLLQGIDEKLFF. Drawing the rest from reference TRBV7-2 and TRBJ1-4, the complete variable domain is GAGVSQSPSNKVTEKGKDVELRCDPISGHTALYWYRQSLGQGLEFLIYFQGNSAPDKSGLPSDRFSAERTGGSVSTLTIQRTQQEDSAVYLCASRRLLQGIDEKLFFGSGTQLSVL.

There are a few counts of this clonotype. The chain employs TRBV4-1 and TRBJ1-2; TRBD1 aligns across 11 bases. V gave up 2 bases and J gave up 6 bases; unmatched junction bases: 5. Germline V lookup: CDR1 MGHRA, CDR2 YSYEKL. This CDR3 spans 15 amino acids. CDR3 nucleotides: TGCGCCAGCAGCCAAAAATGGGACAGGGGGGATGGCTACACCTTC. Translated: CASSQKWDRGDGYTF.

The rearrangement uses TRBV4-2 and TRBJ1-6; D call uncertain. The V gene's germline CDR1 is LGHNA and CDR2 YNFKEQ. V shed 1 base and J shed 0 bases, with 13 bases lying between them. This CDR3 spans 18 amino acids. DNA of the CDR3: TGTGCCAGCAGCCAAGGACCGACCCTCAGCTCCTATAATTCACCCCTCCACTTT. Protein product: CASSQGPTLSSYNSPLHF.

Ten or more counts support this clonotype. For the CDR3, the DNA is TGTGCCAGCAGCTTGTTGGGACAGTGGGCTTACGAGCAGTACTTC. It encodes CASSLLGQWAYEQYF. This chain joins TRBV7-2 and TRBJ2-7, with 7 nucleotides matching TRBD1. The CDR3 covers 15 residues. V lost 3 bases to trimming and J lost 4 bases; unmatched junction nucleotides: 9. In germline, CDR1 is SGHTA, CDR2 FQGNSA.

The chain links TRBV12-3 or TRBV12-4 to TRBJ2-3, with TRBD2 matching 11 bases. J was trimmed by 5 bases and V by 4 bases; bases with no gene match: 5. The CDR3 covers 15 residues. The CDR3: CASSSGTSGRDTQYF. The DNA for the CDR3 is TGTGCCAGCAGTTCTGGGACTAGCGGAAGAGATACGCAGTATTTT.

This clonotype was counted a few times. The chain couples TRBV6-5 to TRBJ2-3; D unresolved. Trimming took 5 bases from V and 2 from J, leaving 11 bases between them. The V gene's germline CDR1 is MNHEY and CDR2 SVGAGI. The CDR3 is made up of 14 amino acids. The CDR3 sequence: CASSLLRPTDTQYF. The CDR3 region has the DNA TGTGCCAGCAGTCTACTCCGTCCCACAGATACGCAGTATTTT.

A note on this clonotype: Possible read error: a much larger clone is one base away. In nucleotides, the CDR3 is TGTGCCAGCAGTTCCCCGGACGGGGGGAACACTGAAGCTTTCTTT. Its protein product is CASSSPDGGNTEAFF. The chain uses TRBV7-8 and TRBJ1-1; TRBD1 might be the D (5 bases). The V end lost 6 bases, the J end lost 1 base, and 15 bases lay between the germline ends. The germline CDR1 and CDR2 sequences are SGHVS and FQNEAQ. The CDR3 covers 15 residues.

This clonotype was seen more than once but under ten times. This chain joins TRBV24-1 and TRBJ1-2; D call uncertain. Germline lookup yields CDR1 KGHDR and CDR2 SFDVKD. Trimming removed 3 bases at V and 4 bases at J, with 2 bases between. The CDR3 totals 11 residues. The chain's CDR3 is CATSDSYGYTF. DNA for the CDR3: TGTGCCACCAGTGATAGCTATGGCTACACCTTC.

This clonotype was observed a few times. The chain is built from TRBV25-1 and TRBJ2-2; D remains unclear. V lost 2 bases and J lost 0, with 10 bases in between. The CDR3 is made up of 16 amino acids. Germline loops: CDR1 MGHDK, CDR2 SYGVNS. CDR3 loop: CASSEGPTANTGELFF. CDR3 DNA sequence: TGTGCCAGCAGTGAAGGTCCCACAGCGAACACCGGGGAGCTGTTTTTT.

The rearrangement links TRBV11-3 to TRBJ2-1; D may correspond to TRBD1 or TRBD2 (7 bases each). This CDR3 contains 17 residues. Germline lookup yields CDR1 SGHNT and CDR2 YENEEA. Trimming shortened V by 6 bases and J by 7 bases, and 25 bases separated the two germline ends. The CDR3 DNA is TGTGCCAGCAGTCCTCAGGGGGGCAGGGGAGGGTGGAATGAGCAGTTCTTC. Translated, it gives CASSPQGGRGGWNEQFF.